Following are 5 T cell receptor beta chains from one sample sequenced in a study of control samples from healthy donors and cancer patients. Profiling relied on immunoSEQ multiplex PCR, and the TCRdb table lists in-frame clones only, not all of them. The sample lists tens of thousands of clones, approximately 89% occurring once. The sample taken for sequencing was PBMCs. Receptor source: a man aged 40-50 years with colorectal cancer.

This clone rates as medium-sized (0.01 to 0.1%). V is TRBV2 and J is TRBJ2-7; possibly TRBD1 or TRBD2 for D (5 bases each). The CDR3 extends over 16 amino acids. Trimming removed 6 bases from V and 1 base from J, with 19 bases in between. From germline, CDR1 is SNHLY and CDR2 FYNNEI. In DNA form, the CDR3 reads TGTGCCAGCAGGGAGGTTACAGGTAGGCTTTCCTACGAGCAGTACTTC. It specifies CASREVTGRLSYEQYF.

The chain joins TRBV19 to TRBJ2-3; D gene unclear. V shed 3 bases and J shed 6 bases, with 4 bases lying between them. CDR3 length: 11 residues. Germline V gives CDR1 LNHDA, CDR2 SQIVND (reference sequence). The CDR3 spells CASSIGDTQYF. The CDR3 bases are TGTGCCAGTAGTATTGGTGATACGCAGTATTTT.

The chain is built from TRBV6-5 and TRBJ2-6; 7 nucleotides agree with TRBD2. There are 14 residues in the CDR3. V shed 8 bases, J shed 5 bases, and the junction held 6 bases outside the gene matches. From germline, CDR1 is MNHEY and CDR2 SVGAGI. CDR3 sequence (DNA): TGTGCCAGCTTCTCGAGCGGGAGGGCCAACGTCCTGACTTTC. Its translation: CASFSSGRANVLTF.

The V gene is TRBV7-2, the J gene TRBJ2-1; 7 bases are shared with TRBD2. The germline gives CDR1 SGHTA, CDR2 FQGNSA. Trimming cost V 3 bases and J 4 bases; bases outside gene matches: 6. This CDR3 spans 15 amino acids. For the CDR3, the DNA is TGTGCCAGCAGCTTCACTAGCGCCAGATACAATGAGCAGTTCTTC. Translating it yields CASSFTSARYNEQFF. Based on the CDR3 plus reference TRBV7-2 and TRBJ2-1, the full variable domain is GAGVSQSPSNKVTEKGKDVELRCDPISGHTALYWYRQSLGQGLEFLIYFQGNSAPDKSGLPSDRFSAERTGGSVSTLTIQRTQQEDSAVYLCASSFTSARYNEQFFGPGTRLTVL.

The table lists this clone with a count of one. The chain links TRBV6-2 or TRBV6-3 to TRBJ1-6, with D uncertain. V gave up 0 bases and J gave up 13 bases, with 13 bases separating them. The CDR3 consists of 14 residues. Looked up from germline, CDR1 is MNHEY and CDR2 is SVGEGT. The DNA for the CDR3 is TGTGCCAGCAGTTACTCCGGCGGCGATAGGCCCCTCCACTTT. Its translation: CASSYSGGDRPLHF.